This T cell receptor beta chain was profiled in a study of blood T cells in healthy people across ages. Study results and caveats: As naive T cell percentage varied, TCR beta diversity correlated strongly with it. Unknown CMV status may confound age-related changes in expanded clones.

The length of the CDR3 is 12 residues. Trimming stripped 7 bases from V and 2 bases from J, with 7 bases between. This clonotype appeared a few times. What it binds is not known. Using a J-beta primer mix together with a sample-barcoded 5' primer, a second PCR was run for roughly 6 to 11 cycles. No fewer than 3 million CDR3-containing paired-end reads came from each sample. TCRdb processed the 5' RACE reads anew with MiXCR; each CDR3 protein has one entry. The sample carries hundreds of thousands of distinct CDR3 sequences, under 65% recorded once. V and J are TRBV12-3 or TRBV12-4 and TRBJ2-3; D is unresolved. Specimen: blood. The TCR was taken from a man aged 55 to 70 in good health. CDR3 DNA sequence: TGTGCCAGCACAGCCGACACAGATACGCAGTATTTT. It yields the protein CASTADTDTQYF.